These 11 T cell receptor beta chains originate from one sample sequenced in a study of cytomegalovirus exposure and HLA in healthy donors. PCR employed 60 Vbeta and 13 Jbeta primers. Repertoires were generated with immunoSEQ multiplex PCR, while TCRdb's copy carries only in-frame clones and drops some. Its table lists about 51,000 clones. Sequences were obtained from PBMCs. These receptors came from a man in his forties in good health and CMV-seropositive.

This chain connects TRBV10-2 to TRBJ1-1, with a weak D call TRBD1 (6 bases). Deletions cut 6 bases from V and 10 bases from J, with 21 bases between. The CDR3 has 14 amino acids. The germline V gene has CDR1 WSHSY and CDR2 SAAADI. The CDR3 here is CASRPLQGAAIAFF. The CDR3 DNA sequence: TGCGCCAGCAGACCGCTACAGGGTGCAGCGATAGCTTTCTTT.

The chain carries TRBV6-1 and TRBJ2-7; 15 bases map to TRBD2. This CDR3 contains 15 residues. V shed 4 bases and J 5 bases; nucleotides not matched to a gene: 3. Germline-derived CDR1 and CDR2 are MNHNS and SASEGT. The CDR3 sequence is CASSGTSGRGHEQYF. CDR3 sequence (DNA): TGTGCCAGCAGTGGGACTAGCGGGAGGGGCCACGAGCAGTACTTC.

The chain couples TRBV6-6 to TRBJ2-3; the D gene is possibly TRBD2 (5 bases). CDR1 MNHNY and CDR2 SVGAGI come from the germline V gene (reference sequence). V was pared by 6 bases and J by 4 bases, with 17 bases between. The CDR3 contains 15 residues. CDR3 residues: CASRDQEAPPDTQYF. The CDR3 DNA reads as TGTGCCAGCAGGGACCAGGAGGCCCCACCAGATACGCAGTATTTT.

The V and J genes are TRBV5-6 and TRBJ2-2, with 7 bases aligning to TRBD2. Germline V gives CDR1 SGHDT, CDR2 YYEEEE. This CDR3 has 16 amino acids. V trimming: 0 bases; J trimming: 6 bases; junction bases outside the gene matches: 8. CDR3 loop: CASSLVLAERAGELFF. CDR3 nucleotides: TGTGCCAGCAGCTTGGTTCTAGCGGAAAGGGCCGGGGAGCTGTTTTTT.

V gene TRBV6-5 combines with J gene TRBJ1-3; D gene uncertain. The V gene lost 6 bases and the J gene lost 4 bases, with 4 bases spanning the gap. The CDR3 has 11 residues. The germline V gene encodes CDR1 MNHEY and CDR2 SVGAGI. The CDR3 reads CASRRGNTIYF. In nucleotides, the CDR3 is TGTGCCAGCAGGAGGGGAAACACCATATATTTT.

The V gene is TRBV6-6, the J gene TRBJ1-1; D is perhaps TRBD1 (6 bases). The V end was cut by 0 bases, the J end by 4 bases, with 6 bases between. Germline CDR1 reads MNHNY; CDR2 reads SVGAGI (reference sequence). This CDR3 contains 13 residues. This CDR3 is CASSYSGGTEAFF. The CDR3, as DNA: TGTGCCAGCAGTTACTCAGGGGGCACTGAAGCTTTCTTT.

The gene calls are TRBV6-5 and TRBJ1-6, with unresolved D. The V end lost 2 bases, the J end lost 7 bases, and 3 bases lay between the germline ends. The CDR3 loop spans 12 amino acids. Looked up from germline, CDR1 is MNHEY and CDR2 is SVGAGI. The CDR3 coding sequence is TGTGCCAGCAGTTACCCGAATTCACCCCTCCACTTT. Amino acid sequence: CASSYPNSPLHF.

The CDR3 DNA sequence: TGTGCCAGTGACGAGGGAGGGACAGGGGGCGCATGGAGCAATCAGCCCCAGCATTTT. Its translation: CASDEGGTGGAWSNQPQHF. The V gene is TRBV19, the J gene TRBJ1-5; TRBD1 agrees at 12 bases. This CDR3 comprises 19 residues. J was trimmed by 1 base and V by 8 bases; bases with no gene match: 15. Germline V gene lookup returns CDR1 LNHDA and CDR2 SQIVND (reference sequence).

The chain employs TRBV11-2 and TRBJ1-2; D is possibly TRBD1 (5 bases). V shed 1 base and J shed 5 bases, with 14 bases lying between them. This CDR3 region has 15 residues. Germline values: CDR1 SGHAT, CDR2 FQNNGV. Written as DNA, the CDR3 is TGTGCCAGCAGCTTAGGCGGACACCTTGGGTATGGCTACACCTTC. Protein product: CASSLGGHLGYGYTF.

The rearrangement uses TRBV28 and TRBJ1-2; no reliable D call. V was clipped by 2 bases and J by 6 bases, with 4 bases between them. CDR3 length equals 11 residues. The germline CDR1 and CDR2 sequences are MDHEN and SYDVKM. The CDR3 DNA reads TGTGCCAGCAGTTTAAGCAATGGCTACACCTTC. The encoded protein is CASSLSNGYTF.

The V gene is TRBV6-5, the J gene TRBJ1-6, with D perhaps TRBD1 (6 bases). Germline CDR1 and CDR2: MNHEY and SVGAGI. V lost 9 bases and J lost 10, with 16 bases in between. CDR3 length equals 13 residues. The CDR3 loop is CASHRAAGSPLHF. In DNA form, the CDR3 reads TGTGCCAGTCACAGGGCCGCAGGATCACCCCTCCACTTT.